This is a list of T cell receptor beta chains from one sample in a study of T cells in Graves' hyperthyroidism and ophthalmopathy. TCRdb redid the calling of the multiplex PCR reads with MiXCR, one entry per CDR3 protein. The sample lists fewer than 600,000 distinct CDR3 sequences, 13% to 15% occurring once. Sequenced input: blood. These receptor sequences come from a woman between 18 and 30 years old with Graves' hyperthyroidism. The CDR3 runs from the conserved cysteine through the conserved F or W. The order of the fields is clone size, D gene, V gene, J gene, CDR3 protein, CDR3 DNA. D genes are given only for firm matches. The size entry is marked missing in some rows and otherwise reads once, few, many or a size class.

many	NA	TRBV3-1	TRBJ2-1	CASSQDPLRSSYNEQFF	TGTGCCAGCAGCCAAGATCCCCTCCGGAGCTCCTACAATGAGCAGTTCTTC
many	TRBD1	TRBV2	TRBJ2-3	CASQDRGGGDTQYF	TGTGCCAGCCAGGACAGGGGAGGAGGCGATACGCAGTATTTT
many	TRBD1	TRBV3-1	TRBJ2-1	CASSRPGQGAIEQFF	TGTGCCAGCAGCCGCCCGGGACAGGGGGCAATTGAGCAGTTCTTC
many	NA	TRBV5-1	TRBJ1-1	CASSSRVGDTEAFF	TGCGCCAGCAGCAGCAGGGTTGGCGACACTGAAGCTTTCTTT
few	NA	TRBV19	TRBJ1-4	CASGDPGLPNEKLFF	TGTGCCAGCGGGGACCCCGGGCTTCCTAATGAAAAACTGTTTTTT
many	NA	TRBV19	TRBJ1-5	CASSIYPSGNQPQHF	TGTGCCAGTAGTATTTACCCTTCAGGGAATCAGCCCCAGCATTTT
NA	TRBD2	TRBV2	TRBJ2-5	CASTTSGVQETQYF	TGTGCCAGCACAACTAGCGGGGTACAAGAGACCCAGTACTTC
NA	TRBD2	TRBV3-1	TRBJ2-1	CASSRQKLAGSGNEQFF	TGTGCCAGCAGCCGTCAAAAACTAGCGGGATCTGGCAATGAGCAGTTCTTC
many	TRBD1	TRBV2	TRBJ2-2	CASSEQGANTGELFF	TGTGCCAGCAGTGAACAGGGGGCGAACACCGGGGAGCTGTTTTTT
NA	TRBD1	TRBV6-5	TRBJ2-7	CASSFRDRPYEQYF	TGTGCCAGCAGTTTCCGGGACAGGCCCTACGAGCAGTACTTC
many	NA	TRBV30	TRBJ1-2	CAWSVFRGYTF	TGTGCCTGGAGTGTCTTTCGAGGCTACACCTTC
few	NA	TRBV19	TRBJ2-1	CASRLGGTYNEQFF	TGTGCCAGCCGTCTGGGCGGGACCTACAATGAGCAGTTCTTC
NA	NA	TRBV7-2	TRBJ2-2	CASSSGTDTGELFF	TGTGCCAGCAGCTCGGGAACGGACACCGGGGAGCTGTTTTTT
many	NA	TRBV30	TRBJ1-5	CAWGRNSNQPQHF	TGTGCCTGGGGACGGAATAGCAATCAGCCCCAGCATTTT
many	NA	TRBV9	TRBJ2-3	CASSDWGRTDTQYF	TGTGCCAGCAGCGATTGGGGGCGAACAGATACGCAGTATTTT
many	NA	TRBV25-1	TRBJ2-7	CASSERGASSYEQYF	TGTGCCAGCAGTGAACGAGGGGCAAGCTCCTACGAGCAGTACTTC
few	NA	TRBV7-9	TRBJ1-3	CASSLGPGNTIYF	TGTGCCAGCAGCTTAGGTCCCGGAAACACCATATATTTT
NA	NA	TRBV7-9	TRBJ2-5	CASSLASVEDKYF	TGTGCCAGCAGCTTGGCTAGCGTTGAGGATAAGTACTTC
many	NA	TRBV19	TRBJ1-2	CASSISNGYTF	TGTGCCAGTAGTATTTCCAATGGCTACACCTTC
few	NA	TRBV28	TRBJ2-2	CASSSRGELFF	TGTGCCAGCAGTTCCAGGGGGGAGCTGTTTTTT
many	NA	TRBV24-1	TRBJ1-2	CATSDRRDGYTF	TGTGCCACCAGTGATAGGCGGGATGGCTACACCTTC
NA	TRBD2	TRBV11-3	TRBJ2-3	CASSRPILRERMDTQYF	TGTGCCAGCAGCCGACCAATCTTGCGGGAGAGAATGGATACGCAGTATTTT
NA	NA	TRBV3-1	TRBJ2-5	CASSRQLQETRYF	TGTGCCAGCAGCCGACAGCTCCAAGAGACCCGGTACTTC
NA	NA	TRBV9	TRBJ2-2	CASSVDDGGGRGTGELFF	TGTGCCAGCAGCGTAGATGATGGAGGGGGACGAGGCACCGGGGAGCTGTTTTTT
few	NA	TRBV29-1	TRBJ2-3	CSVEPWVDTQYF	TGCAGCGTTGAACCATGGGTGGATACGCAGTATTTT
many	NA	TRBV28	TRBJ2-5	CASSFGRIVETQYF	TGTGCCAGCAGTTTTGGTCGGATCGTAGAGACCCAGTACTTC
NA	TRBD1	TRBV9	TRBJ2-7	CASSSQGGTESYEQYF	TGTGCCAGCAGCTCCCAGGGTGGGACAGAGTCCTACGAGCAGTACTTC
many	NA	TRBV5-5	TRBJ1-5	CASSQSGWSNQPQHF	TGTGCCAGCAGCCAATCCGGTTGGAGCAATCAGCCCCAGCATTTT
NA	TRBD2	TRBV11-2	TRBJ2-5	CASSPGRGLAGGQTQYF	TGTGCCAGCAGCCCAGGGAGAGGACTAGCGGGAGGTCAGACCCAGTACTTC
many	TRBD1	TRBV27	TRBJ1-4	CASSPGDRGSGMGNEKLFF	TGTGCCAGCAGTCCGGGGGACAGGGGAAGTGGTATGGGGAATGAAAAACTGTTTTTT
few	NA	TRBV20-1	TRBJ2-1	CSAGWGDEQFF	TGCAGTGCTGGGTGGGGTGATGAGCAGTTCTTC
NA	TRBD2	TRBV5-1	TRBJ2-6	CASSLAGGVALTGANVLTF	TGCGCCAGCAGCTTGGCGGGGGGGGTTGCTTTGACTGGGGCCAACGTCCTGACTTTC
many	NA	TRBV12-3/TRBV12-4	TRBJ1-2	CASSYNYGYTF	TGTGCCAGCAGTTATAACTATGGCTACACCTTC
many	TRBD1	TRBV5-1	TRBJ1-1	CASQKGAETTEAFF	TGCGCCAGCCAGAAGGGGGCGGAAACGACTGAAGCTTTCTTT
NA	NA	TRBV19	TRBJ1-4	CATSILATNEKLFF	TGTGCCACCTCGATATTAGCAACTAATGAAAAACTGTTTTTT
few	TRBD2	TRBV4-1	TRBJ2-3	CASSQGTSGVADTQYF	TGCGCCAGCAGCCAAGGGACTAGCGGCGTCGCAGATACGCAGTATTTT
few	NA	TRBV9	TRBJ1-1	CASSVADSLNTEAFF	TGTGCCAGCAGCGTCGCGGACAGTTTGAACACTGAAGCTTTCTTT
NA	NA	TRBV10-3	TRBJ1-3	CAITQGTSGNTIYF	TGTGCCATCACCCAGGGAACCTCTGGAAACACCATATATTTT
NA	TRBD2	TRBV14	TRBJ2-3	CASSQDKRGTSGFVMQYF	TGTGCCAGCAGCCAAGATAAGAGGGGGACTAGCGGGTTTGTCATGCAGTATTTT
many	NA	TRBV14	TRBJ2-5	CASSQGGTPQETQYF	TGTGCCAGCAGCCAAGGGGGGACTCCCCAAGAGACCCAGTACTTC
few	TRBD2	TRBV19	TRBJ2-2	CASRLGTSENTGELFF	TGTGCCAGTAGGCTGGGGACTAGCGAGAACACCGGGGAGCTGTTTTTT
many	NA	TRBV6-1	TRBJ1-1	CASSARQMNTEAFF	TGTGCCAGCAGTGCACGTCAGATGAACACTGAAGCTTTCTTT
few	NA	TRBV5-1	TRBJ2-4	CASGGDRANIQYF	TGCGCTAGCGGAGGAGACAGGGCGAACATTCAGTACTTC
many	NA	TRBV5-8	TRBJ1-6	CASSLDGGRANNSPLHF	TGTGCCAGCAGCTTGGATGGGGGGCGGGCCAATAATTCACCCCTCCACTTT
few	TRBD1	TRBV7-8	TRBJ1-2	CASSFRTGRGYTF	TGTGCCAGCAGCTTTCGGACAGGGCGCGGCTACACCTTC
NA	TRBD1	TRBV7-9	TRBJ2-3	CASSTDRGAPNTQYF	TGTGCCAGCAGCACAGACAGGGGTGCCCCAAATACGCAGTATTTT
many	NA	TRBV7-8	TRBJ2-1	CASSGAWSSYNEQFF	TGTGCCAGCAGCGGTGCTTGGAGCTCCTACAATGAGCAGTTCTTC
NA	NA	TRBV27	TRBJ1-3	CASSLIGGNTIYF	TGTGCCAGCAGTTTAATTGGGGGAAACACCATATATTTT
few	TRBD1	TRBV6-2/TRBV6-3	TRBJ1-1	CASRRLTGATEAFF	TGTGCCAGCAGACGTCTGACAGGGGCCACTGAAGCTTTCTTT
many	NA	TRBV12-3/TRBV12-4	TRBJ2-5	CASSLTARQETQYF	TGTGCCAGCAGTTTAACGGCGAGGCAAGAGACCCAGTACTTC